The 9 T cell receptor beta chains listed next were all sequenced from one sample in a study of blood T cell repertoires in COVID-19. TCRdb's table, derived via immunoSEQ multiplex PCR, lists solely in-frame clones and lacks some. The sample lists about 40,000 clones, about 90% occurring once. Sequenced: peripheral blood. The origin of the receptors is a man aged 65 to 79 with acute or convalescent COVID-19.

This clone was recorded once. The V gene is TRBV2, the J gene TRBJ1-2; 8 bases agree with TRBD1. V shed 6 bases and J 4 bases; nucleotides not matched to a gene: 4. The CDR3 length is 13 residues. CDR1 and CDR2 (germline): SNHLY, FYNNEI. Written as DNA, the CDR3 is TGTGCCAGCAGAGCAGGGGGCACCTATGGCTACACCTTC. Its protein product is CASRAGGTYGYTF.

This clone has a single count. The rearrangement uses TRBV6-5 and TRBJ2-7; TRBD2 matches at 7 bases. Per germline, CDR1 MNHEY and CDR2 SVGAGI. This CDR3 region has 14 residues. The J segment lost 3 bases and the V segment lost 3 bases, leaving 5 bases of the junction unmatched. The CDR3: CASSYQAGVYEQYF. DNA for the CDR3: TGTGCCAGCAGTTATCAGGCGGGGGTCTACGAGCAGTACTTC.

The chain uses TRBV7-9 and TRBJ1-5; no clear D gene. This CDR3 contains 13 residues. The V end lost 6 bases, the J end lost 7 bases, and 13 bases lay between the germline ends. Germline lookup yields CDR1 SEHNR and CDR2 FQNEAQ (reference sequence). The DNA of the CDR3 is TGTGCCAGCAGTCAAAAGCCGGGGCAGCCCCAGCATTTT. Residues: CASSQKPGQPQHF.

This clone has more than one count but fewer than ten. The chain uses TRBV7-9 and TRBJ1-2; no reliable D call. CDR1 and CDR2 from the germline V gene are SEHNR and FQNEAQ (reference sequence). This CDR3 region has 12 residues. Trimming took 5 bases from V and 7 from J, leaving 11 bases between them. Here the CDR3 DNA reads TGTGCCAGCAGCAAGGAAACGGGTGGCTACACCTTC. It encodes CASSKETGGYTF.

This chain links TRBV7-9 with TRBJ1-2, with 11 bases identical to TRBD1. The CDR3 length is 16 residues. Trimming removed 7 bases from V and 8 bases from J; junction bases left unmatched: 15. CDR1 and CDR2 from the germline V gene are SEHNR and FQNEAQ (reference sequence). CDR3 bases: TGTGCCAGCACCCGATCGAATGCGGACAGGGGGCAAGGCTACACCTTC. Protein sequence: CASTRSNADRGQGYTF.

CDR3 sequence (DNA): TGTGCCTTTGCAAGGATTGACCATGACTTTTCCGGGGAGCTGTTTTTT. Encoded protein: CAFARIDHDFSGELFF. The rearrangement links TRBV21-1 to TRBJ2-2; TRBD2, as called in the table, went unchecked against the DNA. TRBV21-1 is annotated as a pseudogene. The CDR3 is 16 residues long.

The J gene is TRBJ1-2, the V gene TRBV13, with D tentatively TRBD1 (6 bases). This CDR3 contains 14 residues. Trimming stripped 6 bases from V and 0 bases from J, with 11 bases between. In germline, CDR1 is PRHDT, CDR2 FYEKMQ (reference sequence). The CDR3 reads CASRRQVANYGYTF. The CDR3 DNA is TGTGCCAGCAGGCGACAGGTCGCTAACTATGGCTACACCTTC.

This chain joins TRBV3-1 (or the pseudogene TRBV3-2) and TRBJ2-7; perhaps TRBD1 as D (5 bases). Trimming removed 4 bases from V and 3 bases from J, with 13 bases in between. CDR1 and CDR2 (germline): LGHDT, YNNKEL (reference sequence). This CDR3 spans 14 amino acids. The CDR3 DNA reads TGTGCCAGCAGCCCGCAAAGGGGCCGCTACGAGCAGTACTTC. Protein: CASSPQRGRYEQYF.

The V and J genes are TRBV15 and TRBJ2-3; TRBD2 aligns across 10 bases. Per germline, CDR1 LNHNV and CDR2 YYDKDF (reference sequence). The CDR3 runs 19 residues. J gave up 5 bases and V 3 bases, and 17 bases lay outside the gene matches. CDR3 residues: CATSSPLWSKREGVDTQYF. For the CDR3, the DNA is TGTGCCACCAGCAGTCCCCTATGGTCAAAGCGGGAGGGGGTAGATACGCAGTATTTT.